One and the same sample provided the 23 T cell receptor beta chains below, sequenced in a study of blood T cell repertoires in COVID-19. The assay was immunoSEQ multiplex PCR, and TCRdb's table has in-frame clones only and misses some. The repertoire includes a few hundred thousand clones, roughly 82% of them detected once, and about 1.6% sits in the top ten. Sequenced: peripheral blood. The source is a woman between 45 and 60 years old with acute or convalescent COVID-19.

The chain employs TRBV5-4 and TRBJ2-7; D is perhaps TRBD2 (6 bases). V was cut by 1 base and J by 2 bases, with 10 bases left in between. Germline V gene sequence: CDR1 SGHNT, CDR2 YYREEE (reference sequence). This CDR3 contains 14 residues. CDR3 protein: CASSLMGGAYEQYF. CDR3 nucleotides: TGTGCCAGCAGCTTGATGGGGGGAGCCTACGAGCAGTACTTC. Based on the CDR3 plus reference TRBV5-4 and TRBJ2-7, the full variable domain is ETGVTQSPTHLIKTRGQQVTLRCSSQSGHNTVSWYQQALGQGPQFIFQYYREEENGRGNFPPRFSGLQFPNYSSELNVNALELDDSALYLCASSLMGGAYEQYFGPGTRLTVT.

This clone appeared a few times. The V gene is TRBV28, the J gene TRBJ1-4; TRBD1 agrees at 7 bases. V was clipped by 7 bases and J by 3 bases; unmatched bases: 5. Per the germline V gene, CDR1 is MDHEN and CDR2 is SYDVKM. This CDR3 comprises 14 residues. The CDR3 DNA reads TGTGCCAGCAAACAGGGGACCCCTAATGAAAAACTGTTTTTT. The encoded protein is CASKQGTPNEKLFF. The full variable domain, in which reference TRBV28 and TRBJ1-4 provide the parts outside the CDR3, is DVKVTQSSRYLVKRTGEKVFLECVQDMDHENMFWYRQDPGLGLRLIYFSYDVKMKEKGDIPEGYSVSREKKERFSLILESASTNQTSMYLCASKQGTPNEKLFFGSGTQLSVL.

This clone showed up just a few times. The genes are TRBV12-3 or TRBV12-4 and TRBJ1-5; a weak D match, TRBD1 (5 bases). Deletions cut 4 bases from V and 7 bases from J, with 11 bases between. The CDR3 has 13 amino acids. In DNA, the CDR3 is TGTGCCAGCAGTTCCTGGCAGGGACAGCCCCAGCATTTT. As protein: CASSSWQGQPQHF.

The chain links TRBV11-2 to TRBJ2-2; D remains unclear. V was trimmed by 5 bases and J by 4 bases, leaving 14 bases between them. There are 15 residues in the CDR3. Looked up from germline, CDR1 is SGHAT and CDR2 is FQNNGV. The CDR3 region is CASSPQNGPTGELFF. CDR3 bases: TGTGCCAGCAGCCCCCAGAATGGCCCCACCGGGGAGCTGTTTTTT.

The V and J genes are TRBV5-1 and TRBJ2-7, with D possibly matching TRBD1 (8 bases). CDR1 is SGHRS and CDR2 is YFSETQ in the germline V gene. CDR3 length: 20 amino acids. V lost 0 bases to trimming and J lost 5 bases, with 30 bases between them. In DNA, the CDR3 is TGCGCCAGCAGCTTGGGTTTGCGGACAGGGACATGGACTAGTCGGGACGAGCAGTACTTC. It translates to CASSLGLRTGTWTSRDEQYF. Supplemented by reference TRBV5-1 and TRBJ2-7, the full variable domain reads KAGVTQTPRYLIKTRGQQVTLSCSPISGHRSVSWYQQTPGQGLQFLFEYFSETQRNKGNFPGRFSGRQFSNSRSEMNVSTLELGDSALYLCASSLGLRTGTWTSRDEQYFGPGTRLTVT.

The J gene is TRBJ2-6, the V gene TRBV14; weak D call: TRBD1 (6 bases). Germline values: CDR1 SGHDN, CDR2 FVKESK. The CDR3 contains 18 residues. The V end lost 4 bases, the J end lost 0 bases, and 16 bases lay between the germline ends. CDR3 in DNA: TGTGCCAGCAGCCTAAGCTGGCAGGGGTACTCTGGGGCCAACGTCCTGACTTTC. It is translated as CASSLSWQGYSGANVLTF.

V gene TRBV19 combines with J gene TRBJ1-5; D might be TRBD1 (6 bases). CDR1 is LNHDA, CDR2 SQIVND, per germline (reference sequence). The CDR3 consists of 15 residues. V lost 5 bases to trimming and J lost 5 bases, with 16 bases between them. The CDR3 nucleotides are TGTGCCAGTAGTTCTCAGGGGTACGCGGATCAGCCCCAGCATTTT. Its translation is CASSSQGYADQPQHF.

This sequence joins TRBV24-1 and TRBJ2-2, with D hard to call. Looked up from germline, CDR1 is KGHDR and CDR2 is SFDVKD. V was pared by 3 bases and J by 6 bases, with 10 bases between. This CDR3 contains 14 residues. In DNA, the CDR3 is TGTGCCACCAGTGATACAAACGTGGCCGGGGAGCTGTTTTTT. Its protein is CATSDTNVAGELFF.

This chain links TRBV27 with TRBJ2-1; TRBD2 matches 12 bases. From germline, CDR1 is MNHEY and CDR2 SMNVEV (reference sequence). The CDR3 length is 16 residues. Trimming took 6 bases from V and 7 from J; bases not matched to a gene: 10. The CDR3 DNA sequence: TGTGCCAGCAGGACTAGCGGGAGTCTATATGTAAATGAGCAGTTCTTC. Protein: CASRTSGSLYVNEQFF.

This chain uses TRBV7-3 with TRBJ2-2, with 13 bases fitting TRBD2. With 0 bases clipped from V and 7 bases from J, the junction kept 8 bases outside the gene matches. The CDR3 has 18 residues. CDR1 is SGHTA and CDR2 is FQGTGA in the germline V gene. For the CDR3, the DNA is TGTGCCAGCAGCTTAACTGGACTAGCGGGAGTAACGGTCGGGGAGCTGTTTTTT. Translation gives CASSLTGLAGVTVGELFF.

This clone was detected only once. The chain has TRBV7-9 and TRBJ1-1; 9 bases match TRBD1. CDR3 length: 15 residues. CDR1 is SEHNR, CDR2 FQNEAQ, per germline (reference sequence). V shed 5 bases and J 3 bases; nucleotides not matched to a gene: 7. The CDR3 sequence: CASSRTDRGYTEAFF. For the CDR3, the DNA is TGTGCCAGCAGCCGGACGGACAGGGGATACACTGAAGCTTTCTTT. The whole variable domain, filled in from reference TRBV7-9 and TRBJ1-1, reads DTGVSQNPRHKITKRGQNVTFRCDPISEHNRLYWYRQTLGQGPEFLTYFQNEAQLEKSRLLSDRFSAERPKGSFSTLEIQRTEQGDSAMYLCASSRTDRGYTEAFFGQGTRLTVV.

The rearrangement joins TRBV6-1 to TRBJ1-3; D call uncertain. Germline assignment: CDR1 MNHNS and CDR2 SASEGT. Trimming pared 2 bases from V and 0 bases from J, leaving 5 bases between. The CDR3 runs 14 residues. The chain's CDR3 is CASSEQRSGNTIYF. The CDR3 nucleotides read TGTGCCAGCAGTGAACAGCGCTCTGGAAACACCATATATTTT.

The V call is TRBV19, the J call TRBJ1-1; D uncertain. Germline V gene lookup returns CDR1 LNHDA and CDR2 SQIVND (reference sequence). V dropped 5 bases and J dropped 2 bases, with 15 bases sitting between them. The CDR3 totals 15 residues. The CDR3 DNA sequence: TGTGCCAGTAGTCTGAACGGGAATTCCAACACTGAAGCTTTCTTT. Its translation is CASSLNGNSNTEAFF.

The V and J genes are TRBV7-8 and TRBJ1-3, with D unresolved. The CDR3 runs 13 residues. Trimming cost V 6 bases and J 0 bases, with 6 bases left between them. Germline assignment: CDR1 SGHVS and CDR2 FQNEAQ. CDR3 bases: TGTGCCAGCAGAAAGAGCTCTGGAAACACCATATATTTT. Its protein product is CASRKSSGNTIYF.

Of note for this clone: Other DNA sequences in the same sample also yield this CDR3. The chain links TRBV2 to TRBJ2-5; 8 nucleotides line up with TRBD2. After removal of 6 bases from V and 2 bases from J, the junction contained 2 bases not matched to a gene. CDR3 length equals 13 residues. Germline-derived CDR1 and CDR2 are SNHLY and FYNNEI. CDR3 in amino acids: CASSGTRQETQYF. As DNA, the CDR3 is TGTGCCAGCAGCGGGACTAGGCAAGAGACCCAGTACTTC.

J is TRBJ1-1 and V is TRBV18; D may be TRBD1 (6 bases). CDR3 length: 15 residues. Germline-derived CDR1 and CDR2 are KGHSH and LQKENI. Trimming took off 5 bases at V and 2 bases at J, with 15 bases between the two ends. Here the CDR3 DNA reads TGTGCCAGCTCAGGCAGGGGAGATATTAACACTGAAGCTTTCTTT. It is translated as CASSGRGDINTEAFF.

The rearrangement joins TRBV27 to TRBJ1-4, with D tentatively TRBD1 (6 bases). Deletions cut 0 bases from V and 8 bases from J, with 10 bases between. From germline, CDR1 is MNHEY and CDR2 SMNVEV (reference sequence). The CDR3 sequence is 14 residues long. The CDR3 DNA follows: TGTGCCAGCAGTTTATCGCGGGGGCTGGAAAAACTGTTTTTT. Protein: CASSLSRGLEKLFF.

The chain combines TRBV24-1 with TRBJ2-1, with 13 bases that match TRBD2. Trimming cost V 1 base and J 4 bases; bases outside gene matches: 3. Germline V gene sequence: CDR1 KGHDR, CDR2 SFDVKD. The CDR3 is 17 residues long. CDR3: CATSDLGTSGAYNEQFF. The CDR3 nucleotides read TGTGCCACCAGTGATTTAGGGACTAGCGGGGCGTACAATGAGCAGTTCTTC.

The chain couples TRBV14 to TRBJ2-3; D uncertain. Germline V gene data show CDR1 as SGHDN and CDR2 as FVKESK. This CDR3 has 14 residues. Trimming cost V 1 base and J 4 bases, with 9 bases left between them. CDR3: CASSQATGADTQYF. DNA for the CDR3: TGTGCCAGCAGCCAAGCCACCGGAGCAGATACGCAGTATTTT.

The V and J genes are TRBV11-1 and TRBJ2-5, with D possibly being TRBD2 (5 bases). V was pared by 4 bases and J by 0 bases, with 12 bases between. The CDR3 is made up of 15 amino acids. Germline values: CDR1 SGHAT, CDR2 FQDESV (reference sequence). In DNA form, the CDR3 reads TGTGCCAGCAGCTCACGGACGGGGTACCAAGAGACCCAGTACTTC. Protein: CASSSRTGYQETQYF. Combining the CDR3 with reference TRBV11-1 and TRBJ2-5 gives the whole variable domain EAEVAQSPRYKITEKSQAVAFWCDPISGHATLYWYRQILGQGPELLVQFQDESVVDDSQLPKDRFSAERLKGVDSTLKIQPAELGDSAMYLCASSSRTGYQETQYFGPGTRLLVL.

This clone was picked up one time. The genes are TRBV9 and TRBJ1-2; a weak D match, TRBD1 (5 bases). Germline CDR1 SGDLS, CDR2 YYNGEE. Deletions cut 2 bases from V and 1 base from J, with 9 bases between. The CDR3 is made up of 14 amino acids. The CDR3 sequence: CASSVGPINYGYTF. The CDR3 coding sequence is TGTGCCAGCAGCGTGGGGCCTATTAACTATGGCTACACCTTC.

V is TRBV4-3 and J is TRBJ1-4; 8 bases agree with TRBD1. Trimming at V came to 4 bases and at J to 3 bases, leaving 4 bases not matched to a gene. CDR3 length: 15 residues. Germline CDR1 reads LGHNA; CDR2 reads YSLEER. The CDR3 sequence is CASSPPGQANEKLFF. The CDR3 DNA reads as TGCGCCAGCAGCCCGCCGGGACAGGCTAATGAAAAACTGTTTTTT.

There are a few counts of this clone. The chain combines TRBV11-2 with TRBJ2-5; D possibly corresponds to TRBD1 (6 bases). V was shortened by 3 bases and J by 1 base, with 12 bases between the two germline ends. The CDR3 length is 15 residues. Germline V gives CDR1 SGHAT, CDR2 FQNNGV. The CDR3 sequence: CASSFQGTPQETQYF. The CDR3 DNA sequence: TGTGCCAGCAGCTTTCAGGGGACACCCCAAGAGACCCAGTACTTC.